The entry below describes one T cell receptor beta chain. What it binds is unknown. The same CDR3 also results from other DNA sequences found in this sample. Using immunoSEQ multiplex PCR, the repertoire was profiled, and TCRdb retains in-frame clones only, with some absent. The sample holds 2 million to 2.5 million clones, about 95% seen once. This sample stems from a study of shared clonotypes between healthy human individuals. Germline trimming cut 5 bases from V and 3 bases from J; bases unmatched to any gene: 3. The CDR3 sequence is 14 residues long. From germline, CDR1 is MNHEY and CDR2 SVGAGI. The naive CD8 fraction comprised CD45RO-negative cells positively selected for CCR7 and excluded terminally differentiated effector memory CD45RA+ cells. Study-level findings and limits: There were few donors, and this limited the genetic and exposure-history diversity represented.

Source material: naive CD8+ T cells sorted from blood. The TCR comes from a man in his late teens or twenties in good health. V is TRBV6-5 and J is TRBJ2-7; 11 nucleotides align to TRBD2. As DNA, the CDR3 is TGTGCCAGCAGTCTAGCGGGAGGCGGCTACGAGCAGTACTTC. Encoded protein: CASSLAGGGYEQYF.